Listed below are T cell receptor beta chains from one sample, sequenced in a study of blood T cell repertoires in COVID-19. Profiling relied on immunoSEQ multiplex PCR, and the TCRdb table lists in-frame clones only, not all of them. Among 60,000 to 75,000 clones listed, 65% to 90% were seen once. Sequenced input: peripheral blood. The receptors derive from a human donor in a cohort sampled during active COVID-19. The conserved cysteine and the conserved F or W are not part of the CDR3 here. D genes are given only for firm matches.

d_gene: TRBD1
v_gene: TRBV5-5
j_gene: TRBJ2-5
CDR3aa: ASSLGTGGFETQY

d_gene: -
v_gene: TRBV6-2/TRBV6-3
j_gene: TRBJ2-5
CDR3aa: ASSSPQGLLKTQY

d_gene: TRBD2
v_gene: TRBV7-9
j_gene: TRBJ2-3
CDR3aa: ASSPGLAGPLGQY

d_gene: -
v_gene: TRBV16
j_gene: TRBJ1-6
CDR3aa: ASSPRTDSPLH

d_gene: -
v_gene: TRBV6-2/TRBV6-3
j_gene: TRBJ2-7
CDR3aa: ASRPTIYEQY

d_gene: TRBD1
v_gene: TRBV12-3/TRBV12-4
j_gene: TRBJ2-4
CDR3aa: ASSRQGINIQY

d_gene: -
v_gene: TRBV5-1
j_gene: TRBJ2-2
CDR3aa: ASSFRENTGELF

d_gene: -
v_gene: TRBV19
j_gene: TRBJ1-3
CDR3aa: ASSIEGTSSGNTIY

d_gene: -
v_gene: TRBV4-3
j_gene: TRBJ1-1
CDR3aa: ASSRGPSGMNTEAF

d_gene: TRBD1
v_gene: TRBV7-2
j_gene: TRBJ2-3
CDR3aa: ASSVTGGRRDTQY

d_gene: TRBD1
v_gene: TRBV6-2/TRBV6-3
j_gene: TRBJ2-1
CDR3aa: ASSPIQGASGNEQF

d_gene: TRBD2
v_gene: TRBV5-4
j_gene: TRBJ2-3
CDR3aa: ASSLSGGTDTQY

d_gene: -
v_gene: TRBV6-5
j_gene: TRBJ1-1
CDR3aa: ASSRPGGPLEAF

d_gene: -
v_gene: TRBV19
j_gene: TRBJ2-2
CDR3aa: ASSQQGGAGELF

d_gene: -
v_gene: TRBV18
j_gene: TRBJ2-3
CDR3aa: ASSPGATDTQY

d_gene: TRBD1
v_gene: TRBV11-2
j_gene: TRBJ1-2
CDR3aa: ASSNSGTGYYGYT

d_gene: -
v_gene: TRBV11-2
j_gene: TRBJ1-2
CDR3aa: ASSFDSGGYT

d_gene: TRBD2
v_gene: TRBV11-2
j_gene: TRBJ2-3
CDR3aa: ASSIRLAGGPDTQY